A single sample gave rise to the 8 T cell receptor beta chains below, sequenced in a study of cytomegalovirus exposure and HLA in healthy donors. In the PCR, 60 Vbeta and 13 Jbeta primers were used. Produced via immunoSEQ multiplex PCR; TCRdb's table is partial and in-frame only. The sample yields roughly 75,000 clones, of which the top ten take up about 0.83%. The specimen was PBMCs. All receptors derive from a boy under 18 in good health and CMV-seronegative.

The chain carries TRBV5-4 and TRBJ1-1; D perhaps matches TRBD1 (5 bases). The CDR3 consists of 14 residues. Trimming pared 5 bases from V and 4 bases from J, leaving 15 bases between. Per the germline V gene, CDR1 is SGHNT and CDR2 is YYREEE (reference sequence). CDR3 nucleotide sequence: TGTGCCAGCAGTCCTACAGGAGCGGGCACTGAAGCTTTCTTT. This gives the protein CASSPTGAGTEAFF.

Here the CDR3 reads CASSLATRIAGELFF. The CDR3 DNA follows: TGTGCCAGCAGCTTGGCCACCCGAATTGCCGGGGAGCTGTTTTTT. The chain uses TRBV7-9 and TRBJ2-2; D gene uncertain. This CDR3 is 15 amino acids long. Germline CDR1 SEHNR, CDR2 FQNEAQ (reference sequence). The V and J ends lost 3 bases and 6 bases respectively, with 14 bases between them.

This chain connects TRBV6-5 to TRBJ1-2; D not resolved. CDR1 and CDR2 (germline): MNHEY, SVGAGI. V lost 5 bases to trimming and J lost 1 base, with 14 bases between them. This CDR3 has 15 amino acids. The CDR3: CASSRTNKNNYGYTF. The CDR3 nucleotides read TGTGCCAGCAGTCGAACTAATAAGAATAACTATGGCTACACCTTC.

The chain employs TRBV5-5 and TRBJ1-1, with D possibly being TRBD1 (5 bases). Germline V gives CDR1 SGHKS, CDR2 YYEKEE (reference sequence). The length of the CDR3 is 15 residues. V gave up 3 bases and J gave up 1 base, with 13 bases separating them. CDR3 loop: CASSWEGLRNTEAFF. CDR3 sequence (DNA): TGTGCCAGCAGCTGGGAGGGGCTCCGGAACACTGAAGCTTTCTTT.

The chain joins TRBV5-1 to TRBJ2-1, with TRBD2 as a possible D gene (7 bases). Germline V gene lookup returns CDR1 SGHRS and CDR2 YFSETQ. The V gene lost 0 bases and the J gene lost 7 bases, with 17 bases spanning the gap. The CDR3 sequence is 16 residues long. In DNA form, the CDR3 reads TGCGCCAGCAGCTTGGAGGGGGGGAGGTTGGGTAATGAGCAGTTCTTC. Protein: CASSLEGGRLGNEQFF.

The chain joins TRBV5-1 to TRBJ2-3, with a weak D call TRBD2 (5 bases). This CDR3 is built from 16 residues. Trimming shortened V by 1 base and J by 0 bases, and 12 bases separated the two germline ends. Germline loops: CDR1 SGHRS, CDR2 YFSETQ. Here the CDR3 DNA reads TGCGCCAGCAGCTTGCCTTCCGGGGTTAGCACAGATACGCAGTATTTT. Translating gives CASSLPSGVSTDTQYF.

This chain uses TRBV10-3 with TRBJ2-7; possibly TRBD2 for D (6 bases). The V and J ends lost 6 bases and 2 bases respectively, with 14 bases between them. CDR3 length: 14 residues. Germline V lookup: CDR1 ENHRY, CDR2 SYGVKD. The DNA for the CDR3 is TGTGCCATCAGAGGGGACTCGGGACCCTACGAGCAGTACTTC. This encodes CAIRGDSGPYEQYF.

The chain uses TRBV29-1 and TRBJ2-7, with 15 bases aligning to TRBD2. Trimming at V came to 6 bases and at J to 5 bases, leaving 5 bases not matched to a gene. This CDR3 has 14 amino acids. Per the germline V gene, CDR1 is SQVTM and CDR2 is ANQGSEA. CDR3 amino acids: CSVGLAGGPNEQYF. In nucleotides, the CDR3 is TGCAGCGTAGGACTAGCGGGAGGGCCAAACGAGCAGTACTTC.